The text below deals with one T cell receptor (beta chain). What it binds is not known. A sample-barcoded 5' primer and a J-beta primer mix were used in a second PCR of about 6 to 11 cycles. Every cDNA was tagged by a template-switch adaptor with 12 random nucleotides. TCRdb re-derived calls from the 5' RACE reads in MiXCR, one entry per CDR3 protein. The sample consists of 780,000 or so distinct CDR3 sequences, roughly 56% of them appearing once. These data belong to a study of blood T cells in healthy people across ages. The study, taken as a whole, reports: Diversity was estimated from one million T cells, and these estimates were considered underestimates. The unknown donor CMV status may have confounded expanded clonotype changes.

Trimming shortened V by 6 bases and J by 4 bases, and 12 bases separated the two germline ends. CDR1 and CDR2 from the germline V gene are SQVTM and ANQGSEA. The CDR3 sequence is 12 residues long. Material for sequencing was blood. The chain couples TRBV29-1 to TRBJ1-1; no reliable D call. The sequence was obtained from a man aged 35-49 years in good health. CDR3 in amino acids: CSVRPPGTEAFF. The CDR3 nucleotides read TGCAGCGTGAGACCCCCTGGCACTGAAGCTTTCTTT.